These T cell receptor beta chains were read from a single sample in a study of cytomegalovirus exposure and HLA in healthy donors. Produced via immunoSEQ multiplex PCR; TCRdb's table is partial and in-frame only. The data contain 150,000 to 200,000 clones, over 70% of them singletons. The sample was PBMCs. The receptors were gathered from a male donor in good health and CMV-seropositive. CDR3s include the opening cysteine and the closing phenylalanine or tryptophan. D genes are given only for firm matches. Clone size, where shown, is once, few, many, or a class for clones that have expanded.

J gene: TRBJ1-6; D gene: -; V gene: TRBV4-3; clone size: -; CDR3 DNA: TGCGCCAGCAGCCAATTGGATAGGGAGAGTTCACCCCTCCACTTT; CDR3 protein: CASSQLDRESSPLHF
J gene: TRBJ2-3; D gene: -; V gene: TRBV30; clone size: -; CDR3 DNA: TGTGCCTGGAGTGTACGTGGTGCGGGGTGGCGGTCAGATACGCAGTATTTT; CDR3 protein: CAWSVRGAGWRSDTQYF
J gene: TRBJ2-1; D gene: TRBD2; V gene: TRBV7-9; clone size: -; CDR3 DNA: TGTGCCAGCAATCAGATTGCGGGGGGTAATGAGCAGTTCTTC; CDR3 protein: CASNQIAGGNEQFF
J gene: TRBJ1-1; D gene: TRBD1; V gene: TRBV5-1; clone size: -; CDR3 DNA: TGCGCCAGCAGCTTGGAGGGGGCACAGGGCACTGAAGCTTTCTTT; CDR3 protein: CASSLEGAQGTEAFF
J gene: TRBJ1-4; D gene: -; V gene: TRBV5-1; clone size: -; CDR3 DNA: TGCGCCAGCAGCTTGGCTGGAGACGATAATGAAAAACTGTTTTTT; CDR3 protein: CASSLAGDDNEKLFF
J gene: TRBJ2-3; D gene: TRBD2; V gene: TRBV10-3; clone size: -; CDR3 DNA: TGTGCCATCAGTGATAGCAGCGGGGGCACAGATACGCAGTATTTT; CDR3 protein: CAISDSSGGTDTQYF
J gene: TRBJ2-5; D gene: TRBD1; V gene: TRBV5-1; clone size: -; CDR3 DNA: TGCGCCAGCAGCTCCTGGACAGGGGGCGAAGAGACCCAGTACTTC; CDR3 protein: CASSSWTGGEETQYF
J gene: TRBJ2-7; D gene: TRBD1; V gene: TRBV19; clone size: -; CDR3 DNA: TGTGCCAGTAGTATGGGACAGGGGGCCCACGAGCAGTACTTC; CDR3 protein: CASSMGQGAHEQYF
J gene: TRBJ1-2; D gene: TRBD1; V gene: TRBV7-9; clone size: -; CDR3 DNA: TGTGCCAGCAGCTTCCCGACAGGGGGCGTGACGGGCTACACCTTC; CDR3 protein: CASSFPTGGVTGYTF
J gene: TRBJ1-4; D gene: TRBD1; V gene: TRBV29-1; clone size: -; CDR3 DNA: TGCAGCGTTGATTCAGGGACAGGGGCAGAAAAACTGTTTTTT; CDR3 protein: CSVDSGTGAEKLFF
J gene: TRBJ1-2; D gene: TRBD1; V gene: TRBV2; clone size: -; CDR3 DNA: TGTGCCAGCAGCCCAGGGACCGGGACAGACTATGGCTACACCTTC; CDR3 protein: CASSPGTGTDYGYTF
J gene: TRBJ2-7; D gene: TRBD1; V gene: TRBV6-5; clone size: -; CDR3 DNA: TGTGCCAGCACCACGGACAGGGGTGGATCCTACGAGCAGTACTTC; CDR3 protein: CASTTDRGGSYEQYF
J gene: TRBJ2-7; D gene: TRBD2; V gene: TRBV7-2; clone size: -; CDR3 DNA: TGTGCCAGCAGCTTAGAGCGGGGGGGATACGAGCAGTACTTC; CDR3 protein: CASSLERGGYEQYF
J gene: TRBJ1-2; D gene: -; V gene: TRBV5-1; clone size: few; CDR3 DNA: TGCGCCAGCAGCTCGCAGGGTCTCTCTTCTGGCTACACCTTC; CDR3 protein: CASSSQGLSSGYTF
J gene: TRBJ2-1; D gene: -; V gene: TRBV19; clone size: -; CDR3 DNA: TGTGCCAGTAGTATAGATCCCACAGTGGGTCCCTCCTACAATGAGCAGTTCTTC; CDR3 protein: CASSIDPTVGPSYNEQFF
J gene: TRBJ1-1; D gene: -; V gene: TRBV4-2; clone size: -; CDR3 DNA: TGTGCCAGCAGCTTCACGAGGGACACTGAAGCTTTCTTT; CDR3 protein: CASSFTRDTEAFF
J gene: TRBJ2-7; D gene: TRBD1; V gene: TRBV5-1; clone size: once; CDR3 DNA: TGCGCCAGCAGGATGGGACAGGGGCGATACGAGCAGTACTTC; CDR3 protein: CASRMGQGRYEQYF